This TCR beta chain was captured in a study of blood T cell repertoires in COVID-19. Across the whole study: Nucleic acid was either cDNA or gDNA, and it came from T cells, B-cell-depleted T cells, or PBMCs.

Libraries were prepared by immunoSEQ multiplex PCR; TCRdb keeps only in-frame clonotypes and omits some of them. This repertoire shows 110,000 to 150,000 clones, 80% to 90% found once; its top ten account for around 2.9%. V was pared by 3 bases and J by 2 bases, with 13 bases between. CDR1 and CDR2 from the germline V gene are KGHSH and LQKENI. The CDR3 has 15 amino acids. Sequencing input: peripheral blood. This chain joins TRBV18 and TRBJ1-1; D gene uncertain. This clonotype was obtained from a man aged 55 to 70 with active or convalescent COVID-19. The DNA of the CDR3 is TGTGCCAGCTCACCCACACAACCGATAAACACTGAAGCTTTCTTT. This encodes CASSPTQPINTEAFF.